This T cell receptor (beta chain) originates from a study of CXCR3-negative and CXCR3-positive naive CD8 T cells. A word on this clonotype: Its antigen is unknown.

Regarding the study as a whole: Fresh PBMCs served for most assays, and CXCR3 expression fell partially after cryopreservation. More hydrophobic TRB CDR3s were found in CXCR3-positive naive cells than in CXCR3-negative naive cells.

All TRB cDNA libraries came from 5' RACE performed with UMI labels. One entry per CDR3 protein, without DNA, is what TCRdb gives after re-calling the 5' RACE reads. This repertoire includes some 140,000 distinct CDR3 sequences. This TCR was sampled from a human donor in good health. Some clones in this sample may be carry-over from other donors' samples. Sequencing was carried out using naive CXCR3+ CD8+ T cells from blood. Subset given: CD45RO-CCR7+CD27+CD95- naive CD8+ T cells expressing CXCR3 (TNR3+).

The CDR3 loop is CASSLPFVGGNNEQFF. The chain carries TRBV28 and TRBJ2-1; the D call from TCRdb, TRBD1, cannot be confirmed without DNA. Per germline, CDR1 MDHEN and CDR2 SYDVKM. The CDR3 covers 16 residues.